Below, one T cell receptor beta chain is given with its context. Antigen specificity is unknown. Libraries were prepared by immunoSEQ multiplex PCR; TCRdb keeps only in-frame clonotypes and omits some of them. The sample lists around 49,000 clones, approximately 70% occurring once. The data originate from a study of vaccination effects on CD4 cells after COVID-19. Germline values: CDR1 LNHDA, CDR2 SQIVND (reference sequence). V lost 1 base and J lost 2, with 8 bases in between. The CDR3 is made up of 14 amino acids. Antigen-specific CD4+ T cell clonotypes were called by their expansion after viral peptide-pool culture in ViraFEST. Scientists isolated CD4+ T cells after a roughly nine-day culture period ended. The person acquired a PCR-confirmed SARS-CoV-2 infection between March and December 2020.

The chain is built from TRBV19 and TRBJ1-2; weak D call: TRBD1 (5 bases). The receptor comes from a human donor who had a prior SARS-CoV-2 infection. The sample here was CD4+ T cells from PBMCs cultured with a peptide pool, taken before COVID-19 vaccination. For the CDR3, the DNA is TGTGCCAGTAGTATAGTATCAGGGAACTATGGCTACACCTTC. It encodes CASSIVSGNYGYTF.